This T cell receptor (beta chain) came from a study of blood T cell repertoires in COVID-19. Study background: The study drew acute and convalescent COVID-19 samples from the United States, Italy and Spain.

As originally analysed: Cell counts per sample came from amplifying reference gene primers. Sequencing used immunoSEQ multiplex PCR; TCRdb keeps in-frame clones, though not all of them. The V and J calls and the clone size are those of that table, but D and trimming were determined from the DNA. Here the sample spans around 60,000 clones, 80% to 90% being singletons. The CDR3 sequence is 15 residues long. Deletions cut 7 bases from V and 0 bases from J, with 16 bases between. Germline CDR1 MGHDK, CDR2 SYGVNS. The chain uses TRBV25-1 and TRBJ2-7; possible D gene TRBD1, 7 bases. The receptor's source is a woman aged 60 to 75 with acute or convalescent COVID-19. The specimen sequenced was peripheral blood. CDR3 nucleotides: TGTGCCAGCAAAGGGGGCGGGACAGCCTCCTACGAGCAGTACTTC. Translation gives CASKGGGTASYEQYF.